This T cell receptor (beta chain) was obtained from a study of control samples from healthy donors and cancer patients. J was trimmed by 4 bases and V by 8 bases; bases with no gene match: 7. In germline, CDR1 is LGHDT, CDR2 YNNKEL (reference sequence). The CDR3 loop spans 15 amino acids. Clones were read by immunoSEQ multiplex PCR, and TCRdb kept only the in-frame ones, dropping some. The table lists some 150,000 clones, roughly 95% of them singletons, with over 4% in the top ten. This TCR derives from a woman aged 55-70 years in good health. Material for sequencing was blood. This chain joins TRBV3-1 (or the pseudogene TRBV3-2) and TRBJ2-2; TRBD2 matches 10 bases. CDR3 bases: TGTGCCAGCGCGCCCTGGACTAGCGGCACCGGGGAGCTGTTTTTT. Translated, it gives CASAPWTSGTGELFF.